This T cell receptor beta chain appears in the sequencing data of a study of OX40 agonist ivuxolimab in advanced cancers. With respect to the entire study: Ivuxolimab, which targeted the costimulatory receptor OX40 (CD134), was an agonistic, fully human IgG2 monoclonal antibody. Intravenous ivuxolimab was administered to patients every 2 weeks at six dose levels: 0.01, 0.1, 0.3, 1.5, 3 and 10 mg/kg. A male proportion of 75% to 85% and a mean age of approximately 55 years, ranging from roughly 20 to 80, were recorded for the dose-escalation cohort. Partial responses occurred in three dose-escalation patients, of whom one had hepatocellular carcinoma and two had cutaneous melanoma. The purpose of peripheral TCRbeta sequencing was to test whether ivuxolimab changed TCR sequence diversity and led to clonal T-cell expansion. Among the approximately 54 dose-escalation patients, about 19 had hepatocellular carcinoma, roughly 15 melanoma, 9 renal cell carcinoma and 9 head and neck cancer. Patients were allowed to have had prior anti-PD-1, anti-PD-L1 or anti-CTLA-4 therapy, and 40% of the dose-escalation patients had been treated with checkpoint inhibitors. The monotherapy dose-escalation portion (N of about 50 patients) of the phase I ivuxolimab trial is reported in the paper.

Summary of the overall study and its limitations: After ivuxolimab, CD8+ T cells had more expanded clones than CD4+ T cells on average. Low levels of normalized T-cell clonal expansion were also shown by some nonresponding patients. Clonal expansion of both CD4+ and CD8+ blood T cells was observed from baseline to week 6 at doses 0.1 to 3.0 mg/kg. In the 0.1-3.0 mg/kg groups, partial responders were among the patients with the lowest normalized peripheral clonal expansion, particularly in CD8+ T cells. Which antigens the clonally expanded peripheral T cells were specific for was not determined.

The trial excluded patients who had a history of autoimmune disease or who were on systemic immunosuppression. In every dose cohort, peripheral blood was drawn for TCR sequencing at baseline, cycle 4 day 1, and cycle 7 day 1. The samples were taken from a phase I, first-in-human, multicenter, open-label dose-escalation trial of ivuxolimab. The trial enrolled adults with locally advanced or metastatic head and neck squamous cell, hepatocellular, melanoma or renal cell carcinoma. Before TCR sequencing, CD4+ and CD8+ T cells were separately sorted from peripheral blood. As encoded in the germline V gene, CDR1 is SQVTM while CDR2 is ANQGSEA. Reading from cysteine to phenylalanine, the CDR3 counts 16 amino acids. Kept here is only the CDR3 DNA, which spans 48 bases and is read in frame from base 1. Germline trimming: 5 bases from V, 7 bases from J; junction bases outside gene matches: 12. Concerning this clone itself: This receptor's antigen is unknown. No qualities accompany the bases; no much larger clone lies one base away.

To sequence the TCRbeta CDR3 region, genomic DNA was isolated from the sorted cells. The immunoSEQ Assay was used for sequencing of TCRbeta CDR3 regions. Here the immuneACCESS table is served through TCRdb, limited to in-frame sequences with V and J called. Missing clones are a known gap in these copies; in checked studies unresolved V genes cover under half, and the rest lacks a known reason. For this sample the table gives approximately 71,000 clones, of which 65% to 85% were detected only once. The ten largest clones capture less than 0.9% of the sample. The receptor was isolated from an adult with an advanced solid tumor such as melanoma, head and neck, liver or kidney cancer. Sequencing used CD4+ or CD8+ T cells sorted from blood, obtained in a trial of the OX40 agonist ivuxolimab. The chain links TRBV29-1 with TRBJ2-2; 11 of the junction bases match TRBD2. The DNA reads TGCAGCGTTCAGGGACTAGCGGATAGTCGGCACGGGGAGCTGTTTTTT. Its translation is CSVQGLADSRHGELFF.